This TCR beta chain originates from a study of shared clonotypes between healthy human individuals. Study-level results: Generation probability values for non-shared clonotypes were lower than those for clonotypes shared by all four donors.

Details on this clone: Its cognate antigen is unknown.

In the original processing: Junction-only immunoSEQ data arrived without quality scores, meaning filtering differed. Profiling relied on immunoSEQ multiplex PCR, and the TCRdb table lists in-frame clones only, not all of them. For V, J and clone size, that table is used; D and trimming come from the DNA. The table has approximately 2.5 million clones, over 85% seen once. This sequence originates from a man younger than 30 in good health. Some clones in this sample may be carry-over from other donors' samples. What was sequenced was naive CD4+ T cells from PBMCs. The subset here: CD45RA+ positively selected.

CDR3 coding DNA: TGTGCCAGCAGTGAAAATTCAGATACGCAGTATTTT. Translation gives CASSENSDTQYF. This sequence joins TRBV6-1 and TRBJ2-3; D is ambiguous. Germline V gene sequence: CDR1 MNHNS, CDR2 SASEGT. The CDR3 totals 12 residues. Trimming removed 2 bases from V and 4 bases from J, with 4 bases in between.